This T cell receptor (beta chain) derives from a study of blood T cell repertoires in COVID-19. In the study overall: The cDNA or gDNA used as material had been derived from T cells, B-cell-depleted T cells, or PBMCs.

Ten or more counts support this clone. The Seattle patients, enrolled during active infection, were followed longitudinally. Authors' analysis steps: Reference gene primer amplification in the assay estimated nucleated cell counts. Libraries were prepared by immunoSEQ multiplex PCR; TCRdb keeps only in-frame clonotypes and omits some of them. The V and J calls and the clone size are those of that table, but D and trimming were determined from the DNA. The profile covers 360,000 or so clones, with around 90% appearing a single time and under 5% taken by the ten largest. The sequenced sample consisted of peripheral blood. This TCR derives from a woman in her sixties with COVID-19, enrolled during active disease.

The CDR3 nucleotides are TGTGCCAGCAGCCAAGTGGAGACTAGTGCCGAGCAGTACTTC. Its translation is CASSQVETSAEQYF. The V and J genes are TRBV3-1 (or the pseudogene TRBV3-2) and TRBJ2-7; D possibly corresponds to TRBD2 (6 bases). Trimming shortened V by 1 base and J by 6 bases, and 13 bases separated the two germline ends. Germline V gene lookup returns CDR1 LGHDT and CDR2 YNNKEL (reference sequence). This CDR3 contains 14 residues.